Shown below are 30 T cell receptor beta chains from a single sample sequenced in a study of blood T cell repertoires in COVID-19. Sequencing was performed with immunoSEQ multiplex PCR; in TCRdb, only in-frame clones are kept and a portion is missing. The sample holds roughly 200,000 clones, roughly 90% seen once. The material sequenced was PBMCs or T cells enriched from blood (not recorded which). These receptors were obtained from a woman aged 30 to 39 who had recovered from COVID-19.

DNA for the CDR3: TGCGCCAGCAGCTCAGGAAGGGGACAGGGGGCGACTAATGAAAAACTGTTTTTT. This sequence encodes CASSSGRGQGATNEKLFF. The chain carries TRBV5-1 and TRBJ1-4; 12 nucleotides align to TRBD1. CDR1 SGHRS and CDR2 YFSETQ come from the germline V gene. V trimming: 3 bases; J trimming: 2 bases; junction bases outside the gene matches: 8. The CDR3 length is 18 residues.

In its sample, this clone was seen once. The V gene is TRBV29-1, the J gene TRBJ2-3; D may be TRBD2 (6 bases). In germline, CDR1 is SQVTM, CDR2 ANQGSEA. Trimming removed 7 bases at V and 4 bases at J, with 12 bases between. The CDR3 is made up of 12 amino acids. The CDR3, as DNA: TGCAGCGGGAAGCTAGCGTCAGATACGCAGTATTTT. It translates to CSGKLASDTQYF.

The genes are TRBV4-2 and TRBJ1-2; TRBD1 matches 9 bases. The V and J ends lost 8 bases and 8 bases, in that order; junction bases with no gene match: 15. The CDR3 sequence is 15 residues long. Germline V gene data show CDR1 as LGHNA and CDR2 as YNFKEQ. The CDR3 nucleotides are TGTGCCAGCGCGTCCCGGGACAGGGTGGTGGGCGGCTACACCTTC. Translated, it gives CASASRDRVVGGYTF.

The chain uses TRBV12-5 and TRBJ2-5, with TRBD1 matching 7 bases. CDR1 LGHNT and CDR2 FRNRAP come from the germline V gene. The length of the CDR3 is 14 residues. Losses at the gene ends were 4 bases for V and 0 bases for J; bases not matched to a gene: 2. CDR3 sequence: CASGSGQDQETQYF. The CDR3 DNA reads TGTGCTAGTGGTTCAGGACAGGACCAAGAGACCCAGTACTTC.

V is TRBV6-2 or TRBV6-3 and J is TRBJ2-7; D gene unclear. The CDR3 is 14 amino acids. Germline V CDR1 and CDR2: MNHEY, SVGEGT. The V gene lost 4 bases and the J gene lost 2 bases, with 12 bases spanning the gap. The CDR3 region is CASSLRGSTYEQYF. In DNA, the CDR3 is TGTGCCAGCAGTTTGCGAGGATCCACCTACGAGCAGTACTTC.

The chain recombines TRBV7-3 with TRBJ2-3; 10 bases fit TRBD1. In germline, CDR1 is SGHTA, CDR2 FQGTGA. This CDR3 has 16 residues. V shed 5 bases, J shed 2 bases, and the junction held 7 bases outside the gene matches. The CDR3 loop reads CASSPRDRGITDTQYF. The CDR3 DNA is TGTGCCAGCAGCCCCCGGGACAGGGGCATCACAGATACGCAGTATTTT.

V gene TRBV7-3 combines with J gene TRBJ1-6, with D possibly matching TRBD1 (5 bases). Trimming cost V 0 bases and J 10 bases, with 10 bases left between them. The CDR3 is 14 residues long. Germline assignment: CDR1 SGHTA and CDR2 FQGTGA. In DNA form, the CDR3 reads TGTGCCAGCAGCTTAACGTTCCAGGGCTCACCCCTCCACTTT. It specifies CASSLTFQGSPLHF. Using reference TRBV7-3 and TRBJ1-6 for the parts outside the CDR3, the full variable domain is GAGVSQTPSNKVTEKGKYVELRCDPISGHTALYWYRQSLGQGPEFLIYFQGTGAADDSGLPNDRFFAVRPEGSVSTLKIQRTERGDSAVYLCASSLTFQGSPLHFGNGTRLTVT.

The chain recombines TRBV7-2 with TRBJ1-5; a possible D gene is TRBD1 (5 bases). V dropped 3 bases and J dropped 0 bases, with 12 bases sitting between them. The CDR3 sequence is 16 residues long. Germline assignment: CDR1 SGHTA and CDR2 FQGNSA. The CDR3: CASSFQGTNSNQPQHF. DNA for the CDR3: TGTGCCAGCAGCTTTCAGGGAACGAATAGCAATCAGCCCCAGCATTTT.

This clone occurred once. The V and J genes are TRBV4-1 and TRBJ1-2, with D possibly being TRBD1 (5 bases). This CDR3 has 16 amino acids. V lost 6 bases to trimming and J lost 2 bases, with 19 bases between them. Germline CDR1 and CDR2: MGHRA and YSYEKL. CDR3 DNA: TGCGCCAGCAGAGAGATGACACGGACACTGAACTATGGCTACACCTTC. Residues: CASREMTRTLNYGYTF.

This rearrangement joins TRBV18 to TRBJ1-1, with 8 bases aligning to TRBD1. This CDR3 contains 13 residues. Germline V gene lookup returns CDR1 KGHSH and CDR2 LQKENI. V shed 5 bases and J 12 bases; nucleotides not matched to a gene: 11. The CDR3 sequence: CASSDRDRSQSFF. The CDR3 nucleotides are TGTGCCAGCTCAGATAGGGACAGGTCGCAGTCTTTCTTT.

This chain joins TRBV6-5 and TRBJ1-1, with D possibly TRBD1 on 6 matching bases. Deletions cut 7 bases from V and 5 bases from J, with 14 bases between. In germline, CDR1 is MNHEY, CDR2 SVGAGI. The CDR3 extends over 13 amino acids. CDR3 region: CASIVGRGTEAFF. As DNA, the CDR3 is TGTGCCAGCATAGTGGGCAGGGGTACTGAAGCTTTCTTT.

The sample holds one count of this clone. This chain uses TRBV7-9 with TRBJ2-7, with 16 bases lining up with TRBD2. In germline, CDR1 is SEHNR, CDR2 FQNEAQ (reference sequence). The CDR3 is 15 residues long. The ends lost 5 bases at V and 4 bases at J; junction bases unmatched: 2. The CDR3 spells CASSGTSGGAYEQYF. The CDR3 coding sequence is TGTGCCAGCAGCGGGACTAGCGGGGGGGCTTACGAGCAGTACTTC.

This clone has a handful of counts. This sequence joins TRBV6-6 and TRBJ1-6, with a weak D call TRBD1 (6 bases). V was trimmed by 6 bases and J by 10 bases, leaving 19 bases between them. The germline gives CDR1 MNHNY, CDR2 SVGAGI (reference sequence). The CDR3 contains 15 residues. In DNA form, the CDR3 reads TGTGCCAGCAGGCGGAACTTACAGGGTGCCTCACCCCTCCACTTT. Its protein is CASRRNLQGASPLHF.

Here the CDR3 DNA reads TGTGCCAGCAGCCAATCGAGCTCCTACAATGAGCAGTTCTTC. Protein sequence: CASSQSSSYNEQFF. The J gene is TRBJ2-1, the V gene TRBV14, with D unclear. Germline values: CDR1 SGHDN, CDR2 FVKESK. Trimming pared 2 bases from V and 0 bases from J, leaving 5 bases between. The CDR3 is 14 residues long.

This sequence joins TRBV4-1 and TRBJ1-2; 9 bases align to TRBD1. The CDR3 consists of 16 residues. CDR1 and CDR2 (germline): MGHRA, YSYEKL. Trimming removed 2 bases from V and 0 bases from J; junction bases left unmatched: 4. The CDR3 DNA reads as TGCGCCAGCAGCCAATCCGGGACAGGGACTAACTATGGCTACACCTTC. Protein sequence: CASSQSGTGTNYGYTF.

The V and J genes are TRBV7-9 and TRBJ1-4; no clear D gene. Between the trimmed V and J ends, which lost 1 base and 3 bases, there was a span of 9 bases. This CDR3 spans 15 amino acids. CDR1 is SEHNR, CDR2 FQNEAQ, per germline (reference sequence). CDR3 in DNA: TGTGCCAGCAGCTTAGTCGCCGGGGCTAATGAAAAACTGTTTTTT. Its protein is CASSLVAGANEKLFF.

The rearrangement uses TRBV29-1 and TRBJ1-1; D uncertain. Trimming pared 5 bases from V and 1 base from J, leaving 11 bases between. Germline CDR1 and CDR2: SQVTM and ANQGSEA. CDR3 length: 13 residues. The CDR3 loop is CSVFIDTNTEAFF. CDR3 DNA sequence: TGCAGCGTTTTTATTGACACGAACACTGAAGCTTTCTTT.

About this clone: In the same sample, other DNA sequences code for this CDR3. This chain joins TRBV4-3 and TRBJ1-6; perhaps TRBD1 as D (5 bases). V was clipped by 0 bases and J by 8 bases, with 11 bases between them. The germline V gene has CDR1 LGHNA and CDR2 YSLEER. The CDR3 runs to 15 residues. The CDR3 DNA follows: TGCGCCAGCAGCCAAGATCAGGGAGGGGATTCACCCCTCCACTTT. It translates to CASSQDQGGDSPLHF.

V and J are TRBV9 and TRBJ1-6; D gene unclear. The CDR3 contains 16 residues. Germline-derived CDR1 and CDR2 are SGDLS and YYNGEE. Between the trimmed V and J ends, which lost 4 bases and 0 bases, there was a span of 11 bases. The CDR3 nucleotides are TGTGCCAGCAGCCCGGGAGTGAGCTCCTATAATTCACCCCTCCACTTT. Amino acids: CASSPGVSSYNSPLHF.

V and J are TRBV18 and TRBJ1-1; TRBD1 might be the D (5 bases). The CDR3 sequence is 15 residues long. Germline CDR1 is KGHSH and CDR2 is LQKENI. Deletions cut 5 bases from V and 0 bases from J, with 13 bases between. CDR3 protein: CASSSTGHMNTEAFF. CDR3 coding DNA: TGTGCCAGCTCAAGTACAGGACACATGAACACTGAAGCTTTCTTT.

This clone was seen repeatedly, ten times or more. This chain links TRBV4-1 with TRBJ2-7; TRBD2 matches 9 bases. Germline V gene data show CDR1 as MGHRA and CDR2 as YSYEKL. Losses at the gene ends were 5 bases for V and 3 bases for J; bases not matched to a gene: 11. This CDR3 has 16 amino acids. The CDR3: CASSGGRDPTDYEQYF. CDR3 coding DNA: TGCGCCAGCAGCGGCGGGAGGGATCCGACAGACTACGAGCAGTACTTC.

V is TRBV21-1 and J is TRBJ1-1; TRBD1 is the table's D call and was not checked against the DNA. TRBV21-1 is reported as a pseudogene. The CDR3 extends over 15 amino acids. CDR3 in amino acids: CASSKQTHPNTEAFF. DNA for the CDR3: TGTGCCAGCAGCAAACAAACACACCCGAACACTGAAGCTTTCTTT.

The V call is TRBV4-1, the J call TRBJ2-1, with a weak D call TRBD2 (5 bases). The CDR3 extends over 18 amino acids. CDR1 MGHRA and CDR2 YSYEKL come from the germline V gene. V lost 1 base, J lost 3 bases, and 19 bases lay in between. The CDR3 loop reads CASSQGFRAGVSYNEQFF. The DNA of the CDR3 is TGCGCCAGCAGCCAAGGATTTAGAGCCGGGGTCAGCTACAATGAGCAGTTCTTC.

A few counts support this clone. J is TRBJ2-2 and V is TRBV6-2 or TRBV6-3; 11 nucleotides agree with TRBD2. In germline, CDR1 is MNHEY, CDR2 SVGEGT. Unmatched junction bases numbered 2, after V lost 5 bases and J lost 6 bases. The CDR3 has 14 residues. In nucleotides, the CDR3 is TGTGCCAGCAGTACACTAGCGGGGGCCGGGGAGCTGTTTTTT. This encodes CASSTLAGAGELFF.

J is TRBJ2-5 and V is TRBV2; D may be TRBD1 (6 bases). Germline V CDR1 and CDR2: SNHLY, FYNNEI. The CDR3 extends over 13 amino acids. V lost 7 bases and J lost 6, with 15 bases in between. This CDR3 is CASTERGFKTQYF. Here the CDR3 DNA reads TGTGCCAGCACCGAAAGGGGGTTTAAGACCCAGTACTTC.

This clone has a handful of counts. This specimen includes other DNA sequences encoding the same CDR3. The chain combines TRBV5-1 with TRBJ1-5; D is uncertain. V was clipped by 0 bases and J by 1 base, with 5 bases between them. This CDR3 is built from 14 residues. The germline gives CDR1 SGHRS, CDR2 YFSETQ. CDR3 coding DNA: TGCGCCAGCAGCTTGGACGGGAGCAATCAGCCCCAGCATTTT. This encodes CASSLDGSNQPQHF.

This chain joins TRBV15 and TRBJ2-1, with 7 positions matching TRBD2. CDR1 and CDR2 (germline): LNHNV, YYDKDF (reference sequence). The junction had 4 bases not matched to a gene; V was cut back by 0 bases and J by 8 bases. The CDR3 consists of 14 residues. CDR3 DNA: TGTGCCACCAGCAGAGATGGGAGGGGAGATGAGCAGTTCTTC. As protein: CATSRDGRGDEQFF.

This chain joins TRBV24-1 and TRBJ1-1; a possible D gene is TRBD1 (5 bases). Trimming took off 4 bases at V and 0 bases at J, with 8 bases between the two ends. The germline V gene encodes CDR1 KGHDR and CDR2 SFDVKD. This CDR3 has 14 residues. The CDR3 sequence: CATSEHRMNTEAFF. CDR3 in DNA: TGTGCCACCAGTGAACACAGGATGAACACTGAAGCTTTCTTT.

The J gene is TRBJ1-1, the V gene TRBV14; 8 bases agree with TRBD1. Looked up from germline, CDR1 is SGHDN and CDR2 is FVKESK. The CDR3 loop spans 16 amino acids. V gave up 4 bases and J gave up 1 base; unmatched junction bases: 8. The CDR3 region has the DNA TGTGCCAGCAGCCTCGGGACAGGTCGCGGGAACACTGAAGCTTTCTTT. This codes for CASSLGTGRGNTEAFF.

This chain connects TRBV7-9 to TRBJ1-4; weak D call: TRBD1 (6 bases). V was clipped by 5 bases and J by 0 bases, with 13 bases between them. Germline CDR1 SEHNR, CDR2 FQNEAQ (reference sequence). The CDR3 contains 16 residues. This CDR3 reads CASSLDSSATNEKLFF. DNA for the CDR3: TGTGCCAGCAGCCTGGACAGCAGTGCAACTAATGAAAAACTGTTTTTT.